These 30 T cell receptor beta chains came from one sample sequenced in a study of T cell responses to AZD1222 COVID-19 vaccine. Clones were read by immunoSEQ multiplex PCR, and TCRdb kept only the in-frame ones, dropping some. The sample carries approximately 61,000 clones, 65% to 85% recorded once. Sample: peripheral blood, taken 28 days after the second AZD1222 dose. The origin of the receptors is an adult who received the AZD1222 COVID-19 vaccine.

The chain combines TRBV18 with TRBJ1-2; unclear D gene. The ends were cut back, 3 bases at V and 2 bases at J, with 10 bases in the middle. The CDR3 has 14 residues. Germline-derived CDR1 and CDR2 are KGHSH and LQKENI. The CDR3 DNA reads as TGTGCCAGCTCACCTCCGCTACAGAACTATGGCTACACCTTC. Encoded protein: CASSPPLQNYGYTF.

This clone has more than one count but fewer than ten. This chain joins TRBV2 and TRBJ2-7; 12 nucleotides line up with TRBD2. Losses at the gene ends were 5 bases for V and 4 bases for J; bases not matched to a gene: 9. Germline-derived CDR1 and CDR2 are SNHLY and FYNNEI. The CDR3 length is 16 residues. CDR3 nucleotide sequence: TGTGCCAGCAGTCCGACTAGCGGGAGAGTCGGGTACGAGCAGTACTTC. Translated: CASSPTSGRVGYEQYF.

The rearrangement uses TRBV18 and TRBJ2-2; D is ambiguous. Germline CDR1 reads KGHSH; CDR2 reads LQKENI. Trimming shortened V by 3 bases and J by 4 bases, and 12 bases separated the two germline ends. The CDR3 consists of 15 residues. CDR3 in amino acids: CASSPAPPGTGELFF. The DNA of the CDR3 is TGTGCCAGCTCACCTGCCCCGCCAGGCACCGGGGAGCTGTTTTTT. The variable domain in full, with the rest retrieved from reference TRBV18 and TRBJ2-2, is NAGVMQNPRHLVRRRGQEARLRCSPMKGHSHVYWYRQLPEEGLKFMVYLQKENIIDESGMPKERFSAEFPKEGPSILRIQQVVRGDSAAYFCASSPAPPGTGELFFGEGSRLTVL.

This sequence joins TRBV10-3 and TRBJ2-7; D is unresolved. CDR1 and CDR2 from the germline V gene are ENHRY and SYGVKD. V was clipped by 0 bases and J by 5 bases, with 11 bases between them. This CDR3 spans 14 amino acids. The CDR3 is CAISESNQGHEQYF. DNA for the CDR3: TGTGCCATCAGTGAGTCGAATCAAGGCCACGAGCAGTACTTC.

The gene calls are TRBV15 and TRBJ2-7; a possible D gene is TRBD1 (6 bases). The CDR3 runs 16 residues. Trimming took off 5 bases at V and 0 bases at J, with 17 bases between the two ends. Germline V lookup: CDR1 LNHNV, CDR2 YYDKDF (reference sequence). CDR3 bases: TGTGCCACCAGCTCCCCGGGGCAGGGGAGCTCCTACGAGCAGTACTTC. This codes for CATSSPGQGSSYEQYF. Full variable domain (remainder filled in from reference TRBV15 and TRBJ2-7): DAMVIQNPRYQVTQFGKPVTLSCSQTLNHNVMYWYQQKSSQAPKLLFHYYDKDFNNEADTPDNFQSRRPNTSFCFLDIRSPGLGDTAMYLCATSSPGQGSSYEQYFGPGTRLTVT.

The V gene is TRBV29-1, the J gene TRBJ2-2; 8 bases are shared with TRBD2. The CDR3 extends over 14 amino acids. CDR1 and CDR2 from the germline V gene are SQVTM and ANQGSEA. V was pared by 6 bases and J by 6 bases, with 9 bases of the junction left unmatched. The CDR3 nucleotides are TGCAGCGTAATCTACGGGAGGGCCCCCGGGGAGCTGTTTTTT. The encoded protein is CSVIYGRAPGELFF.

This clone was seen just once. The rearrangement links TRBV5-6 to TRBJ2-7; tentatively, D is TRBD1 or TRBD2 (5 bases each). This CDR3 has 15 amino acids. V was cut by 3 bases and J by 0 bases, with 13 bases left in between. The germline V gene has CDR1 SGHDT and CDR2 YYEEEE. The CDR3 nucleotides are TGTGCCAGCAGCTCCACACGGGACGGCTCCTACGAGCAGTACTTC. Translation: CASSSTRDGSYEQYF.

CDR3 nucleotide sequence: TGTGCCAGCAGCCAAGCGATAGCGGGATTTCAGTACTTC. Translation: CASSQAIAGFQYF. The chain is built from TRBV3-1 (or the pseudogene TRBV3-2) and TRBJ2-4, with 8 bases matching TRBD2. Trimming at V came to 1 base and at J to 11 bases, leaving 4 bases not matched to a gene. CDR3 size: 13 residues. Per germline, CDR1 LGHDT and CDR2 YNNKEL (reference sequence).

This clone was detected only a few times. J is TRBJ2-5 and V is TRBV10-3, with D possibly being TRBD1 (5 bases). V shed 10 bases and J shed 3 bases, with 12 bases lying between them. Germline CDR1 reads ENHRY; CDR2 reads SYGVKD. The CDR3 is 12 amino acids. The CDR3 DNA reads TGTGCCACCCAGGGTCTCGAAGAGACCCAGTACTTC. Translated: CATQGLEETQYF.

The chain links TRBV7-2 to TRBJ1-2; the D is unclear. Germline V lookup: CDR1 SGHTA, CDR2 FQGNSA. Trimming took 1 base from V and 2 from J, leaving 5 bases between them. The CDR3 runs 13 residues. CDR3 in amino acids: CASSLGPNYGYTF. The CDR3 region has the DNA TGTGCCAGCAGCTTAGGTCCGAACTATGGCTACACCTTC.

This sequence joins TRBV28 and TRBJ1-2, with TRBD1 as a possible D gene (6 bases). Germline CDR1 reads MDHEN; CDR2 reads SYDVKM. V lost 5 bases and J 6 bases, leaving 13 bases between the germline ends. The CDR3 consists of 13 residues. This CDR3 is CASSRTGIDGYTF. CDR3 in DNA: TGTGCCAGCAGTCGTACAGGGATTGATGGCTACACCTTC.

This sequence joins TRBV28 and TRBJ2-7; D might be TRBD1 (5 bases). With 6 bases removed from V and 6 bases from J, the gap between germline ends came to 12 bases. Germline V CDR1 and CDR2: MDHEN, SYDVKM. CDR3 length equals 12 residues. The CDR3 coding sequence is TGTGCCAGCAGCATCGCTAGGGGCGAGCAGTACTTC. Protein product: CASSIARGEQYF.

The genes are TRBV15 and TRBJ1-3, with D tentatively TRBD1 (6 bases). The germline V gene encodes CDR1 LNHNV and CDR2 YYDKDF (reference sequence). Trimming took off 0 bases at V and 5 bases at J, with 11 bases between the two ends. The CDR3 length is 15 residues. This CDR3 reads CATSRDGQGRNTIYF. The CDR3 DNA reads TGTGCCACCAGCAGAGATGGCCAGGGGAGAAACACCATATATTTT.

This rearrangement joins TRBV28 to TRBJ2-3, with 8 bases matching TRBD2. The CDR3 is made up of 14 amino acids. V shed 7 bases, J shed 3 bases, and the junction held 6 bases outside the gene matches. Germline loops: CDR1 MDHEN, CDR2 SYDVKM. In DNA, the CDR3 is TGTGCCAGCACCCGGACTAGCCTTACAGATACGCAGTATTTT. Protein product: CASTRTSLTDTQYF.

J is TRBJ1-2 and V is TRBV15; 7 bases map to TRBD1. J lost 3 bases, V lost 1 base, and 2 bases had no gene match. CDR3 length equals 14 residues. Germline loops: CDR1 LNHNV, CDR2 YYDKDF (reference sequence). The CDR3 spells CATSRVTGDYGYTF. The CDR3 DNA reads TGTGCCACCAGCAGAGTTACAGGGGACTATGGCTACACCTTC. The full variable domain, completed using reference TRBV15 and TRBJ1-2, is DAMVIQNPRYQVTQFGKPVTLSCSQTLNHNVMYWYQQKSSQAPKLLFHYYDKDFNNEADTPDNFQSRRPNTSFCFLDIRSPGLGDTAMYLCATSRVTGDYGYTFGSGTRLTVV.

The chain couples TRBV28 to TRBJ1-1, with 9 positions matching TRBD1. The CDR3 contains 16 residues. J gave up 3 bases and V 5 bases, and 10 bases lay outside the gene matches. CDR1 is MDHEN and CDR2 is SYDVKM in the germline V gene. CDR3 in DNA: TGTGCCAGCAGTCTGGGACAGGGTGATATCCACACTGAAGCTTTCTTT. Translated, it gives CASSLGQGDIHTEAFF.

The V and J genes are TRBV28 and TRBJ2-5; 9 positions agree with TRBD1. Germline V gene sequence: CDR1 MDHEN, CDR2 SYDVKM. The CDR3 consists of 14 residues. The trim removed 5 bases at V and 4 bases at J, leaving 5 bases unmatched. The CDR3 nucleotides read TGTGCCAGCAGTCCGGGACAGGGACCAGAGACCCAGTACTTC. It specifies CASSPGQGPETQYF.

The J gene is TRBJ2-7, the V gene TRBV7-2; no reliable D call. This CDR3 has 17 amino acids. Looked up from germline, CDR1 is SGHTA and CDR2 is FQGNSA. Trimming took off 2 bases at V and 6 bases at J, with 23 bases between the two ends. This chain's CDR3 is CASSLNHGSWLPREQYF. CDR3 DNA sequence: TGTGCCAGCAGCTTAAATCACGGATCGTGGTTGCCTCGCGAGCAGTACTTC. Based on the CDR3 plus reference TRBV7-2 and TRBJ2-7, the full variable domain is GAGVSQSPSNKVTEKGKDVELRCDPISGHTALYWYRQSLGQGLEFLIYFQGNSAPDKSGLPSDRFSAERTGGSVSTLTIQRTQQEDSAVYLCASSLNHGSWLPREQYFGPGTRLTVT.

A note on this clone: Other DNA sequences from this sample encode an identical CDR3 as well. J is TRBJ2-7 and V is TRBV7-9; D gene unclear. This CDR3 is built from 11 residues. V lost 3 bases and J lost 3, with 3 bases in between. Germline V gene lookup returns CDR1 SEHNR and CDR2 FQNEAQ (reference sequence). CDR3 sequence reads: CASSLSYEQYF. The CDR3 coding sequence is TGTGCCAGCAGCTTGAGCTACGAGCAGTACTTC.

The chain carries TRBV5-1 and TRBJ1-2, with 8 bases lining up with TRBD1. V shed 0 bases, J shed 2 bases, and the junction held 3 bases outside the gene matches. Per the germline V gene, CDR1 is SGHRS and CDR2 is YFSETQ. The CDR3 is 15 residues long. The CDR3 nucleotides read TGCGCCAGCAGCTTGGGGTCAGGGGGCAACTATGGCTACACCTTC. Translating it yields CASSLGSGGNYGYTF.

The chain uses TRBV12-3 or TRBV12-4 and TRBJ1-5, with D uncertain. V was clipped by 6 bases and J by 4 bases, with 10 bases between them. The CDR3 runs to 13 residues. CDR3 DNA sequence: TGTGCCAGCAGGTCACAGCGGAATCAGCCCCAGCATTTT. Translating it yields CASRSQRNQPQHF.

This clone was detected only a few times. The chain combines TRBV3-1 (or the pseudogene TRBV3-2) with TRBJ2-7; 10 bases fit TRBD1. CDR3 length: 14 amino acids. Germline CDR1 reads LGHDT; CDR2 reads YNNKEL (reference sequence). Losses at the gene ends were 3 bases for V and 5 bases for J; bases not matched to a gene: 4. CDR3 DNA: TGTGCCAGCAGCCAGCGGGACAGGGGAAACGAGCAGTACTTC. It yields the protein CASSQRDRGNEQYF.

This clone appeared a single time. The CDR3 spells CASSLVVSSSYEQYF. CDR3 coding DNA: TGTGCCAGCAGCTTAGTAGTGAGCAGCTCCTACGAGCAGTACTTC. The gene calls are TRBV7-9 and TRBJ2-7; no firm D call. V shed 1 base and J shed 0 bases, with 10 bases lying between them. The germline gives CDR1 SEHNR, CDR2 FQNEAQ (reference sequence). There are 15 residues in the CDR3.

The CDR3 loop is CASSYGGLAGGLYEQYF. In DNA, the CDR3 is TGTGCCAGCAGTTACGGGGGACTAGCGGGAGGGCTCTACGAGCAGTACTTC. This chain joins TRBV6-2 or TRBV6-3 and TRBJ2-7, with TRBD2 matching over 16 bases. The trim removed 2 bases at V and 3 bases at J, leaving 4 bases unmatched. The CDR3 covers 17 residues. Germline CDR1 is MNHEY and CDR2 is SVGEGT.

DNA of the CDR3: TGTGCCAGCAGCCGACAGACGAATGAAAAACTGTTTTTT. It translates to CASSRQTNEKLFF. The rearrangement joins TRBV7-2 to TRBJ1-4, with D perhaps TRBD1 (5 bases). This CDR3 region has 13 residues. Between the trimmed V and J ends, which lost 5 bases and 5 bases, there was a span of 9 bases. Germline V gene lookup returns CDR1 SGHTA and CDR2 FQGNSA.

The chain employs TRBV3-1 (or the pseudogene TRBV3-2) and TRBJ1-2, with unresolved D. Looked up from germline, CDR1 is LGHDT and CDR2 is YNNKEL (reference sequence). CDR3 length equals 16 residues. The germline V and J ends were trimmed by 0 bases and 5 bases, with 16 bases remaining between them. In DNA form, the CDR3 reads TGTGCCAGCAGCCAAGATAAAGCTGCACCTATATATGGCTACACCTTC. This sequence encodes CASSQDKAAPIYGYTF.

This rearrangement joins TRBV7-3 to TRBJ2-1; D is perhaps TRBD2 (6 bases). The germline V gene has CDR1 SGHTA and CDR2 FQGTGA. The CDR3 is made up of 13 amino acids. V was cut by 4 bases and J by 9 bases, with 13 bases left in between. CDR3 DNA sequence: TGTGCCAGCAGCTGGGGACTGGCCGGTGAGCAGTTCTTC. This sequence encodes CASSWGLAGEQFF.

Judged by abundance, this clone is medium-sized. The rearrangement uses TRBV29-1 and TRBJ2-6; TRBD1 is a possible D gene (6 bases). Trimming stripped 6 bases from V and 0 bases from J, with 15 bases between. This CDR3 is built from 16 residues. Germline CDR1 is SQVTM and CDR2 is ANQGSEA. CDR3 bases: TGCAGCGTAGAGACAGGCCGAAGCTCTGGGGCCAACGTCCTGACTTTC. It encodes CSVETGRSSGANVLTF.

The chain links TRBV28 to TRBJ2-6; D possibly uses TRBD1 or TRBD2 (7 bases each). CDR1 MDHEN and CDR2 SYDVKM come from the germline V gene. Trimming removed 6 bases from V and 0 bases from J, with 21 bases in between. The CDR3 is 19 amino acids. Here the CDR3 DNA reads TGTGCCAGCAGGGGGAGGGGGCCGACCCCTACCTCTGGGGCCAACGTCCTGACTTTC. Its translation is CASRGRGPTPTSGANVLTF.

The rearrangement joins TRBV9 to TRBJ2-3; tentatively, D is TRBD2 (5 bases). CDR3 size: 15 residues. Trimming stripped 0 bases from V and 4 bases from J, with 12 bases between. From germline, CDR1 is SGDLS and CDR2 YYNGEE. For the CDR3, the DNA is TGTGCCAGCAGCGTAGTTCCAGGAGCGGCAGATACGCAGTATTTT. It encodes CASSVVPGAADTQYF.